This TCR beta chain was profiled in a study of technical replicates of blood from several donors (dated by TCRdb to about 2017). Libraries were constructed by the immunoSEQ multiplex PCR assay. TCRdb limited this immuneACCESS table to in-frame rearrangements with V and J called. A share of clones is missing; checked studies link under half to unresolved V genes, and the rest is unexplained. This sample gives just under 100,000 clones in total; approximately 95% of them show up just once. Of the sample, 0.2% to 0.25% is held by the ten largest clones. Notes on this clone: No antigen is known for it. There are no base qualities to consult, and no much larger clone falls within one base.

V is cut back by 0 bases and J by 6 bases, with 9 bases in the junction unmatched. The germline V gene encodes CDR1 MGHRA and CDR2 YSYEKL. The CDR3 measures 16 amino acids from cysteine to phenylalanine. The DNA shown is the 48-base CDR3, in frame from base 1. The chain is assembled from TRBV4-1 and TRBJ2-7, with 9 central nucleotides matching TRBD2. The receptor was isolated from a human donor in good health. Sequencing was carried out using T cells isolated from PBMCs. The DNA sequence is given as TGCGCCAGCAGCCAAGATATTGGGCGGGAGGGCCGCGAGCAGTACTTC. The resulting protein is CASSQDIGREGREQYF.